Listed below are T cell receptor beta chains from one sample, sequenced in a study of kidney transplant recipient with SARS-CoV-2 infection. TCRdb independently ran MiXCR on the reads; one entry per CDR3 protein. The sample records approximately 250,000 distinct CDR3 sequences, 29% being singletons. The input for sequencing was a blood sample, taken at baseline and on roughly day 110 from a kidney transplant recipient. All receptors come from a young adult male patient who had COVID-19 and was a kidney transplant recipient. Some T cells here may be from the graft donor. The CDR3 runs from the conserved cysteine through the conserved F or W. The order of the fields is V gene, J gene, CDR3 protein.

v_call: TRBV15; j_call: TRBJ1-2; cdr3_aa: CATRGWNYGYTF
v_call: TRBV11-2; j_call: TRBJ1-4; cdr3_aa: CASSLVGGRGLFF
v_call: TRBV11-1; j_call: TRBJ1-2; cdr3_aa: CASSSDFKAGKTYGYTF
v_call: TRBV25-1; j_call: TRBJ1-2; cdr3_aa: CASSCNLELGKTYGYTF
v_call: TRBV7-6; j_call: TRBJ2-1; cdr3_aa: CASSLGTGQGRGEQFF
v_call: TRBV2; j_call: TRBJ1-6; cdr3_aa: CASSGALGTGTFPRGNSPLHF
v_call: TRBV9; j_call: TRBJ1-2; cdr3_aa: CASSVAGDGYTF
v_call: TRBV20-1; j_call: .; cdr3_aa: CSASPGLAALEQFF
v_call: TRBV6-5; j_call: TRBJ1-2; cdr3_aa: CASSYSEGRSNYGYTF
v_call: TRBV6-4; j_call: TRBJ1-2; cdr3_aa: CASSYKSSHGKTYGYTF
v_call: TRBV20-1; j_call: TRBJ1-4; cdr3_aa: CSAKGQPNEKLFF
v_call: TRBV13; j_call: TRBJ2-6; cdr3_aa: CASSLGVPGANVLTF
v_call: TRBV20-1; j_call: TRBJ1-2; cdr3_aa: CSAWDMLFRKTYGYTF
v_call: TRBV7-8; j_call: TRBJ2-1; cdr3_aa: CASTNSGGEYIYYNEQFF
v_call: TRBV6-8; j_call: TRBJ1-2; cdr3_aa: CASSYRLRSRKTYDYTF
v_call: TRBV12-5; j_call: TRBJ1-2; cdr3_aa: CASGYGILQGKTYGYTF
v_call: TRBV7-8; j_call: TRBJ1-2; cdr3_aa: CASSEPQFTRKTYGYTF
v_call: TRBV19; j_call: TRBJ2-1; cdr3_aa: CASGKTSATYNEQFF
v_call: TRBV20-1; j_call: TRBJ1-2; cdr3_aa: CSARGAGVDYGYTF
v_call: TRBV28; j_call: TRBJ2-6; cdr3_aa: CASRGRSGANVLTF
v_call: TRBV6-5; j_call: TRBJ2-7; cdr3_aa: CASGSGLPPYEQYF
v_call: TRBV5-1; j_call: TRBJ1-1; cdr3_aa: CASSLQGPNTEAFF
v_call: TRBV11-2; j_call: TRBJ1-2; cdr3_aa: CASSSGRGDGGVGYGYTF
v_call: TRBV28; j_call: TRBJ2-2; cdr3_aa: CASTPLGAKNTGELFF
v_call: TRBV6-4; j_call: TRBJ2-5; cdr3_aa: CASSELRGRETQYF
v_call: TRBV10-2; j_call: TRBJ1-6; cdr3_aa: CASRVVQLYNSPLHF
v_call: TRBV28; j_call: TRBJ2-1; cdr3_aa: CASSLRVAGHNEQFF
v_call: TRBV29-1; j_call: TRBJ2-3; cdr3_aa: CSVGGDRGVRDTQYF
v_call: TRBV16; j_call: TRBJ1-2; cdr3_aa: CASSVSVVVRKTYGYTF
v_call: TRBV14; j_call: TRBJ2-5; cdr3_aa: CASSQGGSRTQYF
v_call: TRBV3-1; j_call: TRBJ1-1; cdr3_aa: CASSRDLPISIRTEAFF
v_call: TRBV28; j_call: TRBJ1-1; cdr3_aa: CASSGQGTTEAFF
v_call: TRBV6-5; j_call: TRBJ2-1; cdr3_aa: CASSRLSGNEQFF
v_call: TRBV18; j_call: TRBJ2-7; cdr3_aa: CASSPTADWAYF
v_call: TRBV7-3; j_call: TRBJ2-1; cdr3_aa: CAGGIIASGANEQFF
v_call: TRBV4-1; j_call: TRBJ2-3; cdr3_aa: CASSHAARDRGNTQYF
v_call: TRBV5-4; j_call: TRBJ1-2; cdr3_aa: CASQTVVPGKTYGYTF
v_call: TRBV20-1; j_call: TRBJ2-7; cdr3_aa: CSARRQAPPYEQYF
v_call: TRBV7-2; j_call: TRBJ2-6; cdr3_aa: CASSSQRQTGANVLTF
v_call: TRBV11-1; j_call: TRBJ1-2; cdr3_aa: CASSYGTKAGKTYGYTF
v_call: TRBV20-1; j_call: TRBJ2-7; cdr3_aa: CSARGDLYEQYF
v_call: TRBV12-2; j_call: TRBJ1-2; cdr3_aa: CASRDPATPRKTYGYTF